Below, 31 T cell receptor beta chains from the same sample are listed, as sequenced in a study of cytomegalovirus exposure and HLA in healthy donors (dated by TCRdb to 2016 to 2017). Library prep was done by the immunoSEQ multiplex PCR assay. For the multiplex PCR, a mixture combining 60 forward primers for TCR Vbeta segments and 13 reverse primers for TCR Jbeta segments was used. Drawn from immuneACCESS, this table holds only the in-frame rearrangements with V and J called that TCRdb kept. Clones are partly lost; checked studies trace under half to an unresolved V gene and leave the rest unexplained. For this sample the table gives roughly 200,000 clones, of which roughly 79% were detected only once. The ten largest clones take up 1.5% to 2% of the sample. The sequenced sample consisted of PBMCs. The receptors were gathered from a man aged 25-40 years in good health and CMV-seronegative.

The V call is TRBV5-1, the J call TRBJ2-1; 9 bases are a match to TRBD2. Germline lookup yields CDR1 SGHRS and CDR2 YFSETQ. After removal of 4 bases from V and 5 bases from J, the junction contained 10 bases not matched to a gene. The CDR3 has 16 residues. The CDR3 here is CASSPLLAGGDNEQFF. DNA for the CDR3: TGCGCCAGCAGCCCCCTTTTGGCGGGAGGGGACAATGAGCAGTTCTTC.

The rearrangement links TRBV19 to TRBJ1-3, with no clear D. V lost 5 bases and J lost 0, with 8 bases in between. Germline V gene lookup returns CDR1 LNHDA and CDR2 SQIVND (reference sequence). The CDR3 has 14 residues. CDR3 region: CASSAWPSGNTIYF. The CDR3 nucleotides are TGTGCCAGTAGTGCCTGGCCCTCTGGAAACACCATATATTTT.

The CDR3 here is CASSFSGATNEKLFF. CDR3 sequence (DNA): TGTGCCAGCAGCTTCTCAGGGGCAACTAATGAAAAACTGTTTTTT. The chain is built from TRBV11-2 and TRBJ1-4, with TRBD1 as a possible D gene (6 bases). This CDR3 region has 15 residues. The V and J ends lost 3 bases and 0 bases respectively, with 8 bases between them. The germline CDR1 and CDR2 sequences are SGHAT and FQNNGV.

The chain carries TRBV2 and TRBJ2-5, with 7 positions matching TRBD1. This CDR3 has 15 amino acids. V lost 0 bases and J lost 7; bases outside the gene matches: 8. Germline CDR1 SNHLY, CDR2 FYNNEI. The CDR3 loop reads CASSEADRAYGTQYF. DNA for the CDR3: TGTGCCAGCAGTGAAGCCGACAGGGCCTACGGGACCCAGTACTTC.

There are a few counts of this clone. CDR3 residues: CASSQDTRVQYF. CDR3 in DNA: TGCGCCAGCAGCCAAGATACCCGGGTGCAGTACTTC. The chain couples TRBV4-1 to TRBJ2-7, with D unresolved. CDR3 size: 12 residues. The V end lost 0 bases, the J end lost 9 bases, and 9 bases lay between the germline ends. Germline lookup yields CDR1 MGHRA and CDR2 YSYEKL.

This clone was picked up a small number of times. This sequence joins TRBV5-6 and TRBJ2-5, with no clear D. There are 11 residues in the CDR3. CDR1 SGHDT and CDR2 YYEEEE come from the germline V gene. Trimming stripped 0 bases from V and 5 bases from J, with 2 bases between. CDR3 bases: TGTGCCAGCAGCTTGGCGGAGACCCAGTACTTC. It yields the protein CASSLAETQYF. Together with reference TRBV5-6 and TRBJ2-5, the CDR3 gives the full variable domain: DAGVTQSPTHLIKTRGQQVTLRCSPKSGHDTVSWYQQALGQGPQFIFQYYEEEERQRGNFPDRFSGHQFPNYSSELNVNALLLGDSALYLCASSLAETQYFGPGTRLLVL.

The V call is TRBV18, the J call TRBJ2-7; D is perhaps TRBD1 (5 bases). V was pared by 5 bases and J by 5 bases, with 16 bases between. The CDR3 length is 14 residues. Germline V CDR1 and CDR2: KGHSH, LQKENI. This CDR3 reads CASSMYGAGNEQYF. CDR3 nucleotide sequence: TGTGCCAGCTCAATGTATGGGGCAGGTAACGAGCAGTACTTC.

The chain uses TRBV5-4 and TRBJ2-5, with 8 positions matching TRBD1. The better agreement between TRBJ2-7 and the DNA end casts doubt on the J call. Germline CDR1 and CDR2: SGHNT and YYREEE (reference sequence). The CDR3 loop spans 13 amino acids. The CDR3 DNA is TGTGCCAGCAGCCCGACAGGGGTCCACGAGCAGTACTTC. Amino acids: CASSPTGVHEQYF.

The V gene is TRBV28, the J gene TRBJ1-1, with TRBD1 matching over 8 bases. Per the germline V gene, CDR1 is MDHEN and CDR2 is SYDVKM. The CDR3 covers 15 residues. Trimming took 6 bases from V and 6 from J; bases not matched to a gene: 12. Here the CDR3 reads CASRLRDRRVAEAFF. For the CDR3, the DNA is TGTGCCAGCAGGCTCCGGGACAGGAGGGTCGCTGAAGCTTTCTTT.

J is TRBJ2-1 and V is TRBV27; a weak D match, TRBD2 (6 bases). The length of the CDR3 is 15 residues. Germline lookup yields CDR1 MNHEY and CDR2 SMNVEV (reference sequence). The germline V and J ends were trimmed by 5 bases and 5 bases, with 16 bases remaining between them. The CDR3 bases are TGTGCCAGCAGTGTAGGCGGGACCCTAAACAATGAGCAGTTCTTC. Translated: CASSVGGTLNNEQFF.

This clone came up many times. V is TRBV5-1 and J is TRBJ2-7, with D hard to call. Germline-derived CDR1 and CDR2 are SGHRS and YFSETQ. The CDR3 runs to 15 residues. V lost 2 bases and J 5 bases, leaving 17 bases between the germline ends. For the CDR3, the DNA is TGCGCCAGCAGCTTAAACGGCGGCCCGACGGACGAGCAGTACTTC. It codes for CASSLNGGPTDEQYF.

The chain combines TRBV6-5 with TRBJ2-3, with D maybe TRBD2 (5 bases). Trimming removed 7 bases at V and 1 base at J, with 12 bases between. The CDR3 has 14 amino acids. Germline lookup yields CDR1 MNHEY and CDR2 SVGAGI. The CDR3 sequence is CASNPTEGTDTQYF. The CDR3 DNA sequence: TGTGCCAGCAACCCGACGGAGGGCACAGATACGCAGTATTTT.

The sample holds a few counts of this clone. The chain employs TRBV7-9 and TRBJ2-5; D may be TRBD2 (5 bases). The CDR3 contains 14 residues. Germline CDR1 and CDR2: SEHNR and FQNEAQ (reference sequence). V was trimmed by 5 bases and J by 9 bases, leaving 19 bases between them. CDR3 residues: CASSPPGSGIAQYF. CDR3 nucleotides: TGTGCCAGCAGCCCACCCGGTTCGGGGATCGCCCAGTACTTC.

The gene calls are TRBV28 and TRBJ1-1; no firm D call. Germline V lookup: CDR1 MDHEN, CDR2 SYDVKM. The CDR3 runs 14 residues. The germline V and J ends were trimmed by 0 bases and 5 bases, with 10 bases remaining between them. In nucleotides, the CDR3 is TGTGCCAGCAGTTTATGGGGAGAGGAGACTGAAGCTTTCTTT. It translates to CASSLWGEETEAFF.

V is TRBV6-1 and J is TRBJ2-7; 7 nucleotides line up with TRBD1. CDR3 length equals 13 residues. Germline CDR1 and CDR2: MNHNS and SASEGT. The junction had 3 bases not matched to a gene; V was cut back by 4 bases and J by 3 bases. CDR3 coding DNA: TGTGCCAGCAGTGCGTACAGGGGCTACGAGCAGTACTTC. Translating it yields CASSAYRGYEQYF.

The rearrangement links TRBV29-1 to TRBJ2-1; possibly TRBD2 for D (5 bases). The CDR3 runs 12 residues. The germline V gene encodes CDR1 SQVTM and CDR2 ANQGSEA. V dropped 3 bases and J dropped 5 bases, with 8 bases sitting between them. CDR3: CSVDGVDNEQFF. In DNA form, the CDR3 reads TGCAGCGTTGACGGGGTCGACAATGAGCAGTTCTTC.

This clone was picked up a small number of times. The V and J genes are TRBV5-6 and TRBJ2-1, with no clear D. Germline V gives CDR1 SGHDT, CDR2 YYEEEE. Trimming removed 1 base at V and 13 bases at J, with 12 bases between. This CDR3 comprises 12 residues. In DNA form, the CDR3 reads TGTGCCAGCAGCTTGCTTTTAGCCCCCCAGTTCTTC. Translating gives CASSLLLAPQFF. The full variable domain, with the rest looked up from reference TRBV5-6 and TRBJ2-1, is DAGVTQSPTHLIKTRGQQVTLRCSPKSGHDTVSWYQQALGQGPQFIFQYYEEEERQRGNFPDRFSGHQFPNYSSELNVNALLLGDSALYLCASSLLLAPQFFGPGTRLTVL.

This sequence joins TRBV2 and TRBJ2-7; TRBD2 matches at 8 bases. Germline CDR1 is SNHLY and CDR2 is FYNNEI. The junction had 11 bases not matched to a gene; V was cut back by 7 bases and J by 3 bases. The CDR3 extends over 15 amino acids. The DNA for the CDR3 is TGTGCCAGCAATTGGGATAGCGGGATAGTCTACGAGCAGTACTTC. Its translation is CASNWDSGIVYEQYF.

This clone showed up just a few times. Other nucleotide sequences in the sample specify the same CDR3. The V and J genes are TRBV2 and TRBJ1-1; maybe TRBD1 (5 bases). CDR1 is SNHLY, CDR2 FYNNEI, per germline. Trimming shortened V by 4 bases and J by 2 bases, and 8 bases separated the two germline ends. The CDR3 has 13 amino acids. CDR3 bases: TGTGCCAGCAGTGGACAGCCTAACACTGAAGCTTTCTTT. Amino acid sequence: CASSGQPNTEAFF.

The chain combines TRBV2 with TRBJ2-1, with 9 bases lining up with TRBD2. Per germline, CDR1 SNHLY and CDR2 FYNNEI. This CDR3 is 19 amino acids long. Trimming at V came to 6 bases and at J to 10 bases, leaving 25 bases not matched to a gene. CDR3 residues: CASSARQKNIAGAGGEQFF. CDR3 DNA sequence: TGTGCCAGCAGCGCGAGGCAGAAGAATATAGCGGGAGCAGGAGGGGAGCAGTTCTTC.

This chain joins TRBV6-5 and TRBJ2-7; the D is unclear. Germline V gene lookup returns CDR1 MNHEY and CDR2 SVGAGI. V was trimmed by 8 bases and J by 5 bases, leaving 13 bases between them. The CDR3 runs to 12 residues. CDR3 coding DNA: TGTGCCAGCGCGAGAGGCAGCCACGAGCAGTACTTC. Translating it yields CASARGSHEQYF.

The chain links TRBV19 to TRBJ2-7; 8 nucleotides match TRBD1. The CDR3 runs to 13 residues. The V gene's germline CDR1 is LNHDA and CDR2 SQIVND (reference sequence). V shed 8 bases, J shed 5 bases, and the junction held 8 bases outside the gene matches. The CDR3 bases are TGTGCCAGTCGGGCAGGGGGCTGGGACGAGCAGTACTTC. It codes for CASRAGGWDEQYF.

The gene calls are TRBV18 and TRBJ2-5; D might be TRBD1 (5 bases). The J call may be wrong; the DNA end is better matched by TRBJ2-7. The germline V gene encodes CDR1 KGHSH and CDR2 LQKENI. CDR3 size: 14 residues. CDR3 DNA sequence: TGTGCCAGCTCACCACCGCAGGGAAGCCACGAGCAGTACTTC. Amino acid sequence: CASSPPQGSHEQYF.

As for this clone: Within the sample, other DNA sequences also encode this same CDR3. The CDR3 here is CASSLTGGIYEQYF. The DNA for the CDR3 is TGTGCCAGCAGTTTGACAGGGGGCATCTACGAGCAGTACTTC. The chain has TRBV28 and TRBJ2-7, with 10 positions matching TRBD1. Germline V gene data show CDR1 as MDHEN and CDR2 as SYDVKM. This CDR3 is 14 amino acids long. Losses at the gene ends were 3 bases for V and 3 bases for J; bases not matched to a gene: 2.

This clone was recorded once. The chain uses TRBV19 and TRBJ1-5; D unresolved. The CDR3 sequence is 10 residues long. Germline lookup yields CDR1 LNHDA and CDR2 SQIVND (reference sequence). The V end was cut by 8 bases, the J end by 4 bases, with 3 bases between. This CDR3 is CASPNQPQHF. CDR3 DNA: TGTGCCAGTCCAAATCAGCCCCAGCATTTT.

V and J are TRBV6-1 and TRBJ2-7; a possible D gene is TRBD2 (6 bases). The V end was cut by 6 bases, the J end by 2 bases, with 11 bases between. The CDR3 is 13 amino acids. From germline, CDR1 is MNHNS and CDR2 SASEGT. The CDR3 protein is CASSAGSPYEQYF. The CDR3 nucleotides read TGTGCCAGCAGCGCCGGGAGCCCCTACGAGCAGTACTTC.

This rearrangement joins TRBV5-1 to TRBJ1-1, with TRBD1 as a possible D gene (6 bases). This CDR3 is built from 15 residues. Between the trimmed V and J ends, which lost 4 bases and 0 bases, there was a span of 13 bases. Germline V gene sequence: CDR1 SGHRS, CDR2 YFSETQ. DNA for the CDR3: TGCGCCAGCAGCCAAAAGACAGGTTTGAACACTGAAGCTTTCTTT. It specifies CASSQKTGLNTEAFF.

This clone was found a few times. The V and J genes are TRBV29-1 and TRBJ2-2; no reliable D call. The germline V gene encodes CDR1 SQVTM and CDR2 ANQGSEA. Deletions cut 4 bases from V and 0 bases from J, with 9 bases between. This CDR3 contains 14 residues. The CDR3 nucleotides are TGCAGCGTTGCTCACAACCCGAACACCGGGGAGCTGTTTTTT. Its translation: CSVAHNPNTGELFF.

V gene TRBV10-1 combines with J gene TRBJ1-5; 10 bases match TRBD1. Losses at the gene ends were 1 base for V and 11 bases for J; bases not matched to a gene: 8. The CDR3 is 15 amino acids. Germline V CDR1 and CDR2: WNHNN, SYGVQD (reference sequence). This CDR3 is CASSEYGQGEGAQHF. Written as DNA, the CDR3 is TGCGCCAGCAGTGAGTATGGACAGGGGGAAGGGGCCCAGCATTTT.

This clone was seen only a few times. V usage is TRBV6-5 and J usage is TRBJ2-4, with 12 bases lining up with TRBD2. The CDR3 length is 16 residues. In germline, CDR1 is MNHEY, CDR2 SVGAGI. V dropped 4 bases and J dropped 8; count of bases not matched to a gene: 9. The CDR3 sequence: CASSSRLAGDRDIQYF. The CDR3 bases are TGTGCCAGCAGTTCCCGACTAGCGGGAGATCGGGACATTCAGTACTTC.

This chain connects TRBV28 to TRBJ1-1; the D gene is possibly TRBD1 (5 bases). The CDR3 has 17 amino acids. The germline V gene encodes CDR1 MDHEN and CDR2 SYDVKM. V lost 5 bases, J lost 4 bases, and 23 bases lay in between. Here the CDR3 DNA reads TGTGCCAGCAGTCCCCGGGGGACGCAACCCGGCGGCACTGAAGCTTTCTTT. This gives the protein CASSPRGTQPGGTEAFF.